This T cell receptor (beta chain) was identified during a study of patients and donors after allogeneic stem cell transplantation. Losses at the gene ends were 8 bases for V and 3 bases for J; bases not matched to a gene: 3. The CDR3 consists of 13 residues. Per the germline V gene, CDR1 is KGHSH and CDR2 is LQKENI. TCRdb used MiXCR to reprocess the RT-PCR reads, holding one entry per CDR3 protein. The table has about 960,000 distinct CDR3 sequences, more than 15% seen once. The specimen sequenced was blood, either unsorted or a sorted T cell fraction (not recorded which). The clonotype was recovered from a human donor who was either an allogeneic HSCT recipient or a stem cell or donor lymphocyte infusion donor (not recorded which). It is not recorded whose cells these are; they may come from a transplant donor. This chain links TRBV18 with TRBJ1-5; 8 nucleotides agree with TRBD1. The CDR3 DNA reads TGTGCCAGCGCACAGGGGGACAATCAGCCCCAGCATTTT. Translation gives CASAQGDNQPQHF.